The 27 T cell receptor beta chains below all came from one sample that was sequenced in a study of regulatory T cells in long-lasting Graves disease. Specified time point: persistent/refractory GD, antithyroid drugs over 5 years with positive TRAb. The TCR library was made from RNA extracted from PBMCs. According to the study, TCR beta libraries were built with iRepertoire HTBI primers and CDR3-region Arm-PCR. A single record per CDR3 protein comes from TCRdb applying MiXCR to the multiplex PCR reads. Among 450,000 or so distinct CDR3 sequences listed, less than 25% were seen once. The source material was peripheral blood mononuclear cells (PBMCs), sampled when the disease was refractory, from a patient treated with antithyroid drugs. The source of these receptors is a female donor with Graves disease.

This rearrangement joins TRBV6-2 or TRBV6-3 to TRBJ2-2, with a tentative D call TRBD2 (6 bases). CDR1 is MNHEY and CDR2 is SVGEGT in the germline V gene. Trimming shortened V by 0 bases and J by 6 bases, and 11 bases separated the two germline ends. The CDR3 runs to 15 residues. The CDR3 sequence: CASSYSGGLSGELFF. The CDR3 region has the DNA TGTGCCAGCAGTTACTCCGGGGGACTGTCCGGGGAGCTGTTTTTT.

The V gene is TRBV4-1, the J gene TRBJ2-3; D is unclear. The length of the CDR3 is 18 residues. Germline loops: CDR1 MGHRA, CDR2 YSYEKL. The V end lost 2 bases, the J end lost 2 bases, and 20 bases lay between the germline ends. This CDR3 reads CASSQTRDSPSYTDTQYF. CDR3 nucleotides: TGCGCCAGCAGCCAAACCCGTGACTCACCCTCTTACACAGATACGCAGTATTTT.

This clonotype was seen only a few times. This chain uses TRBV5-6 with TRBJ2-7; D is undetermined. Trimming left V 4 bases short and J 3 bases short, with 8 bases between. Germline CDR1 and CDR2: SGHDT and YYEEEE. This CDR3 has 12 residues. The CDR3 loop reads CASSRRSYEQYF. CDR3 coding DNA: TGTGCCAGCAGCCGCCGGAGCTACGAGCAGTACTTC. Full variable domain (missing parts from reference TRBV5-6 and TRBJ2-7): DAGVTQSPTHLIKTRGQQVTLRCSPKSGHDTVSWYQQALGQGPQFIFQYYEEEERQRGNFPDRFSGHQFPNYSSELNVNALLLGDSALYLCASSRRSYEQYFGPGTRLTVT.

This clonotype was seen ten or more times. V is TRBV29-1 and J is TRBJ2-7; D remains unclear. CDR1 and CDR2 from the germline V gene are SQVTM and ANQGSEA. This CDR3 region has 14 residues. Trimming removed 6 bases from V and 2 bases from J, with 17 bases in between. The CDR3 loop is CSVAYLGQAYEQYF. DNA for the CDR3: TGCAGCGTCGCCTATCTTGGGCAGGCCTACGAGCAGTACTTC.

Many counts were recorded for this clonotype. The chain links TRBV27 to TRBJ2-7; D possibly corresponds to TRBD1 (7 bases). Germline CDR1 is MNHEY and CDR2 is SMNVEV (reference sequence). V was pared by 3 bases and J by 5 bases, with 17 bases between. This CDR3 has 15 residues. CDR3 DNA: TGTGCCAGCAGTTTGACATCAGGGGGGTCCAACGAGCAGTACTTC. It is translated as CASSLTSGGSNEQYF.

This clonotype was observed a handful of times. This rearrangement joins TRBV4-1 to TRBJ2-7; 7 nucleotides agree with TRBD1. From germline, CDR1 is MGHRA and CDR2 YSYEKL. The CDR3 runs to 14 residues. The junction had 4 bases not matched to a gene; V was cut back by 3 bases and J by 2 bases. This CDR3 reads CASSHVDRTYEQYF. The CDR3 DNA reads as TGCGCCAGCAGCCATGTGGACAGGACCTACGAGCAGTACTTC.

This clonotype was detected ten times or more. This sequence joins TRBV27 and TRBJ1-5; 9 nucleotides align to TRBD1. V was pared by 5 bases and J by 2 bases, with 7 bases of the junction left unmatched. The germline CDR1 and CDR2 sequences are MNHEY and SMNVEV (reference sequence). This CDR3 comprises 16 residues. The CDR3 loop is CASSPGTGRGNQPQHF. As DNA, the CDR3 is TGTGCCAGCAGTCCCGGGACAGGGAGGGGCAATCAGCCCCAGCATTTT.

This clonotype was seen ten or more times. In nucleotides, the CDR3 is TGCAGTGCTAGGTCGGATACCGGGGAGCTGTTTTTT. Residues: CSARSDTGELFF. This chain links TRBV20-1 with TRBJ2-2, with D uncertain. This CDR3 is 12 amino acids long. Trimming shortened V by 3 bases and J by 5 bases, and 7 bases separated the two germline ends. Germline-derived CDR1 and CDR2 are DFQATT and SNEGSKA (reference sequence).

Many counts were recorded for this clonotype. The chain employs TRBV6-1 and TRBJ1-1; no reliable D call. The CDR3 loop spans 13 amino acids. V lost 10 bases to trimming and J lost 3 bases, with 15 bases between them. CDR1 MNHNS and CDR2 SASEGT come from the germline V gene. The CDR3 spells CATNRGEYTEAFF. The CDR3 coding sequence is TGTGCCACCAACCGGGGAGAATACACTGAAGCTTTCTTT.

The J gene is TRBJ2-5, the V gene TRBV5-4; TRBD1 or TRBD2 may be the D gene (5 bases each). The germline V and J ends were trimmed by 4 bases and 10 bases, with 17 bases remaining between them. Germline lookup yields CDR1 SGHNT and CDR2 YYREEE (reference sequence). CDR3 length: 13 amino acids. As DNA, the CDR3 is TGTGCCAGCAGCGGGGGACCTCGGATGGACCAGTACTTC. Its protein is CASSGGPRMDQYF.

This clonotype was seen a few times. The CDR3 nucleotides are TGTGCCAGCAGTTACTCTCCAGGGTTGTTCTATGGCTACACCTTC. It is translated as CASSYSPGLFYGYTF. The genes are TRBV6-5 and TRBJ1-2; D is perhaps TRBD1 (5 bases). V lost 0 bases, J lost 4 bases, and 12 bases lay in between. The V gene's germline CDR1 is MNHEY and CDR2 SVGAGI. The CDR3 consists of 15 residues.

This clonotype was counted ten times or more. The rearrangement links TRBV20-1 to TRBJ2-7; D could derive from TRBD1 or TRBD2 (5 bases each). V was trimmed by 6 bases and J by 0 bases, leaving 15 bases between them. CDR1 DFQATT and CDR2 SNEGSKA come from the germline V gene (reference sequence). This CDR3 region has 14 residues. CDR3 protein: CSAAGTSSSYEQYF. DNA for the CDR3: TGCAGTGCGGCCGGGACCTCTTCCTCCTACGAGCAGTACTTC.

About this clonotype: A read error may explain this, as a much larger clone is one base away. The rearrangement joins TRBV20-1 to TRBJ2-7, with D possibly being TRBD2 (6 bases). Trimming cost V 1 base and J 4 bases, with 17 bases left between them. Germline CDR1 and CDR2: DFQATT and SNEGSKA (reference sequence). The CDR3 runs to 15 residues. For the CDR3, the DNA is TGCAGTGCTAGAGGAGGAGGGAGCGCTTGGTACGAGCAGTACTTC. This sequence encodes CSARGGGSAWYEQYF.

A note on this clonotype: The final CDR3 position lacks the conserved phenylalanine or tryptophan, pointing to a likely read error. This rearrangement joins TRBV6-9 to TRBJ1-1; D not resolved. Looked up from germline, CDR1 is MNHGY and CDR2 is SVAAGI. Deletions cut 3 bases from V and 4 bases from J, with 9 bases between. The CDR3 covers 13 residues. The CDR3 here is CASSYSKGTEAFL. CDR3 DNA: TGTGCCAGCAGTTACTCTAAGGGCACTGAAGCTTTCCTT.

This clonotype was seen ten or more times. V and J are TRBV20-1 and TRBJ2-5, with TRBD2 identical over 11 bases. Germline V CDR1 and CDR2: DFQATT, SNEGSKA (reference sequence). With V trimmed by 0 bases and J by 2 bases, 5 bases remained unmatched. The CDR3 is 16 residues long. The CDR3 sequence: CSARDLGTSGQETQYF. DNA of the CDR3: TGCAGTGCTAGAGATTTAGGGACTAGCGGACAAGAGACCCAGTACTTC.

The CDR3 reads CASSLGRGTDNEQFF. For the CDR3, the DNA is TGTGCCAGCAGCTTAGGCCGGGGGACTGACAATGAGCAGTTCTTC. The chain carries TRBV13 and TRBJ2-1; D perhaps matches TRBD2 (6 bases). Trimming took 0 bases from V and 5 from J, leaving 11 bases between them. Germline loops: CDR1 PRHDT, CDR2 FYEKMQ (reference sequence). The CDR3 is 15 residues long.

Comment on this clonotype: One end of the junction does not line up with germline, which may come from a read error. This rearrangement joins TRBV30 to TRBJ1-6, with TRBD1 matching over 7 bases. Germline CDR1 is GTSNPN and CDR2 is SVGIG (reference sequence). The CDR3 contains 15 residues. The CDR3 coding sequence is TGTGCCTGTAACAGGGGAGACTCCTATAATTCACCCCCCCACTTT. It translates to CACNRGDSYNSPPHF.

There are many counts of this clonotype. This chain joins TRBV6-1 and TRBJ1-2; D perhaps matches TRBD1 (5 bases). There are 12 residues in the CDR3. V was shortened by 6 bases and J by 4 bases, with 9 bases between the two germline ends. Per germline, CDR1 MNHNS and CDR2 SASEGT. The CDR3 DNA reads TGTGCCAGCAGCAAGACAGCCTATGGCTACACCTTC. This codes for CASSKTAYGYTF.

The rearrangement uses TRBV29-1 and TRBJ1-1; D is unresolved. Trimming took off 6 bases at V and 2 bases at J, with 13 bases between the two ends. CDR1 and CDR2 from the germline V gene are SQVTM and ANQGSEA. The CDR3 consists of 13 residues. The CDR3 coding sequence is TGCAGCGTAGCGACGTTCGTTAACACTGAAGCTTTCTTT. As protein: CSVATFVNTEAFF.

This clonotype appeared many times. The genes are TRBV2 and TRBJ2-2, with 9 bases matching TRBD1. CDR1 and CDR2 from the germline V gene are SNHLY and FYNNEI. The CDR3 contains 16 residues. The ends lost 7 bases at V and 2 bases at J; junction bases unmatched: 8. The CDR3 bases are TGTGCCAGCACCATACCGGGACAGGGTAACACCGGGGAGCTGTTTTTT. Protein product: CASTIPGQGNTGELFF.

With respect to this clonotype: One junction end does not reproduce the germline sequence, and a read error may be involved. V and J are TRBV6-1 and TRBJ1-4; D is possibly TRBD1 (5 bases). CDR3 length: 16 amino acids. Germline V gene lookup returns CDR1 MNHNS and CDR2 SASEGT. CDR3 DNA: TGTGCCAGCAAGAACGGGGCGGCTGCAACTAATGAAAAACTGTCTTTT. Its translation is CASKNGAAATNEKLSF.

J is TRBJ1-5 and V is TRBV27; 10 nucleotides agree with TRBD1. The CDR3 runs to 13 residues. The ends lost 9 bases at V and 9 bases at J; junction bases unmatched: 8. Germline CDR1 reads MNHEY; CDR2 reads SMNVEV (reference sequence). The CDR3 sequence: CASRTGGNGPQHF. CDR3 DNA sequence: TGTGCCAGTCGGACAGGGGGTAATGGGCCCCAGCATTTT.

This clonotype was picked up many times. The rearrangement links TRBV12-3 or TRBV12-4 to TRBJ2-5, with 7 bases aligning to TRBD1. V dropped 5 bases and J dropped 5; count of bases not matched to a gene: 5. The CDR3 loop spans 13 amino acids. CDR3 in DNA: TGTGCCAGCAGTCGACAGGGAAAGGAGACCCAGTACTTC. Translation: CASSRQGKETQYF.

The chain carries TRBV12-3 or TRBV12-4 and TRBJ2-2, with TRBD2 matching 13 bases. Trimming removed 3 bases from V and 4 bases from J; junction bases left unmatched: 8. The CDR3 is 18 residues long. The CDR3 bases are TGTGCCAGCAGTTTTTGGACTAGCGGGAGCGGGGGCACCGGGGAGCTGTTTTTT. It is translated as CASSFWTSGSGGTGELFF.

This clonotype was seen a handful of times. This rearrangement joins TRBV6-1 to TRBJ2-1, with D hard to call. The CDR3 spans 14 residues. Trimming took off 1 base at V and 0 bases at J, with 4 bases between the two ends. Germline V lookup: CDR1 MNHNS, CDR2 SASEGT. CDR3 in DNA: TGTGCCAGCAGTGAAGGGGGCTCCTACAATGAGCAGTTCTTC. Protein product: CASSEGGSYNEQFF.

This clonotype has at least ten counts. The rearrangement joins TRBV6-1 to TRBJ1-1; TRBD1 aligns across 7 bases. The CDR3 sequence is 14 residues long. After removal of 5 bases from V and 5 bases from J, the junction contained 8 bases not matched to a gene. CDR1 is MNHNS and CDR2 is SASEGT in the germline V gene. The CDR3 is CASSRQGRGTEAFF. CDR3 in DNA: TGTGCCAGCAGTAGACAGGGCAGGGGGACTGAAGCTTTCTTT.

The chain links TRBV13 to TRBJ1-5; 10 bases match TRBD1. The junction had 4 bases not matched to a gene; V was cut back by 6 bases and J by 2 bases. The CDR3 runs to 15 residues. Germline values: CDR1 PRHDT, CDR2 FYEKMQ (reference sequence). The CDR3 DNA reads as TGTGCCAGCAGTGAGACAGGGGGCGGCAATCAGCCCCAGCATTTT. Its translation is CASSETGGGNQPQHF.